A selection of T cell receptor beta chains follows, all from one sample in a study of shared clonotypes between healthy human individuals. This table comes from immunoSEQ multiplex PCR, and its TCRdb copy is limited to in-frame clones, with some not included. The sample carries about 1.1 million clones, around three quarters recorded once. Sequencing was performed on memory CD4+ T cells from PBMCs. The receptors originated from a man aged 18-30 years in good health. Some clones in this sample may be carry-over from other donors' samples. Both conserved end residues are part of each CDR3. Fields, in order: J gene, V gene, D gene, clone size, CDR3 DNA, CDR3 protein. The D gene is left open where the match is weak. Size tells how often a clone was seen (once, few, many) or the class of an expanded clone, and some rows leave it out.

j_gene: TRBJ2-3; v_gene: TRBV28; d_gene: TRBD1; abundance: .; CDR3nt: TGTGCCAGCAGTTTATGGGACAGGGGCACAGATACGCAGTATTTT; CDR3aa: CASSLWDRGTDTQYF
j_gene: TRBJ1-2; v_gene: TRBV7-2; d_gene: TRBD1; abundance: few; CDR3nt: TGTGCCAGCAGCTTAGCCGCAGGGGGCGCTTATGGCTACACCTTC; CDR3aa: CASSLAAGGAYGYTF
j_gene: TRBJ1-1; v_gene: TRBV5-1; d_gene: TRBD1; abundance: .; CDR3nt: TGCGCCAGCAGCCCGGGGACAGGGGGCACTGAAGCTTTCTTT; CDR3aa: CASSPGTGGTEAFF
j_gene: TRBJ2-7; v_gene: TRBV5-8; d_gene: .; abundance: .; CDR3nt: TGTGCCAGCACCCAGACAGGTACCCCCTACGAGCAGTACTTC; CDR3aa: CASTQTGTPYEQYF
j_gene: TRBJ1-2; v_gene: TRBV2; d_gene: .; abundance: once; CDR3nt: TGTGCCAGTTCACCTCAGCCTAACTATGGCTACACCTTC; CDR3aa: CASSPQPNYGYTF
j_gene: TRBJ1-2; v_gene: TRBV28; d_gene: .; abundance: .; CDR3nt: TGTGCCAGCATTGGGTCAAGGGGGTATAACTATGGCTACACCTTC; CDR3aa: CASIGSRGYNYGYTF
j_gene: TRBJ2-1; v_gene: TRBV5-1; d_gene: TRBD2; abundance: .; CDR3nt: TGCGCCAGCAGCTTGGCCGACGGTAGCGGGGAGCAGTTCTTC; CDR3aa: CASSLADGSGEQFF
j_gene: TRBJ2-7; v_gene: TRBV5-1; d_gene: TRBD2; abundance: .; CDR3nt: TGCGCCAGCAGCTTGGTGGTAGCGGGTACCTACGAGCAGTACTTC; CDR3aa: CASSLVVAGTYEQYF
j_gene: TRBJ1-2; v_gene: TRBV5-8; d_gene: .; abundance: .; CDR3nt: TGTGCCAGCAGCTTGGGATTCTCTAACTATGGCTACACCTTC; CDR3aa: CASSLGFSNYGYTF
j_gene: TRBJ2-7; v_gene: TRBV15; d_gene: .; abundance: .; CDR3nt: TGTGCCACCAGCAGAGATCCGGCCCCCCTCTACGAGCAGTACTTC; CDR3aa: CATSRDPAPLYEQYF
j_gene: TRBJ2-5; v_gene: TRBV7-2; d_gene: TRBD2; abundance: .; CDR3nt: TGTGCCAGCAGCCCTACTAGCGGGAGTGTACGGGGAGAGACCCAGTACTTC; CDR3aa: CASSPTSGSVRGETQYF
j_gene: TRBJ1-2; v_gene: TRBV11-1; d_gene: .; abundance: .; CDR3nt: TGTGCCAGCAGCCCCCGGTTCGCAGGGGCTGCTCACGGCTACACCTTC; CDR3aa: CASSPRFAGAAHGYTF
j_gene: TRBJ1-4; v_gene: TRBV7-9; d_gene: .; abundance: .; CDR3nt: TGTGCCAGCAGCTTAGGGGGACTAGTTGCAACTAATGAAAAACTGTTTTTT; CDR3aa: CASSLGGLVATNEKLFF
j_gene: TRBJ2-7; v_gene: TRBV5-6; d_gene: .; abundance: .; CDR3nt: TGTGCCAGCAGCTTGCAGGGGTTGAGCCACGAGCAGTACTTC; CDR3aa: CASSLQGLSHEQYF
j_gene: TRBJ2-5; v_gene: TRBV7-9; d_gene: .; abundance: .; CDR3nt: TGTGCCAGCTTGGGGGAGACCCAGTACTTC; CDR3aa: CASLGETQYF
j_gene: TRBJ2-6; v_gene: TRBV29-1; d_gene: .; abundance: .; CDR3nt: TGCAGCGTTGTCTCTGGGGCCAACGTCCTGACTTTC; CDR3aa: CSVVSGANVLTF
j_gene: TRBJ2-1; v_gene: TRBV2; d_gene: .; abundance: .; CDR3nt: TGTGCCAGCAGTGATACCAAGATTCTCTCGTTCTTC; CDR3aa: CASSDTKILSFF
j_gene: TRBJ1-5; v_gene: TRBV2; d_gene: .; abundance: .; CDR3nt: TGTGCCAGCGGCAGGGGTTATAGCAATCAGCCCCAGCATTTT; CDR3aa: CASGRGYSNQPQHF
j_gene: TRBJ1-5; v_gene: TRBV29-1; d_gene: TRBD1; abundance: many; CDR3nt: TGCAGCGTTGAAGTGGCCAGGGGGCAGCCCCAGCATTTT; CDR3aa: CSVEVARGQPQHF
j_gene: TRBJ2-4; v_gene: TRBV5-6; d_gene: .; abundance: .; CDR3nt: TGTGCCAGCAGCTTGGCCTTGGGCCTAGCCAAAAACATTCAGTACTTC; CDR3aa: CASSLALGLAKNIQYF
j_gene: TRBJ2-2; v_gene: TRBV18; d_gene: .; abundance: .; CDR3nt: TGTGCCAGCTCACTCCCGAGGGGGTTGGGCGATAACACCGGGGAGCTGTTTTTT; CDR3aa: CASSLPRGLGDNTGELFF
j_gene: TRBJ2-1; v_gene: TRBV7-2; d_gene: .; abundance: once; CDR3nt: TGTGCCAGCAGCTTAGCCCCCCAGCCCTACAATGAGCAGTTCTTC; CDR3aa: CASSLAPQPYNEQFF